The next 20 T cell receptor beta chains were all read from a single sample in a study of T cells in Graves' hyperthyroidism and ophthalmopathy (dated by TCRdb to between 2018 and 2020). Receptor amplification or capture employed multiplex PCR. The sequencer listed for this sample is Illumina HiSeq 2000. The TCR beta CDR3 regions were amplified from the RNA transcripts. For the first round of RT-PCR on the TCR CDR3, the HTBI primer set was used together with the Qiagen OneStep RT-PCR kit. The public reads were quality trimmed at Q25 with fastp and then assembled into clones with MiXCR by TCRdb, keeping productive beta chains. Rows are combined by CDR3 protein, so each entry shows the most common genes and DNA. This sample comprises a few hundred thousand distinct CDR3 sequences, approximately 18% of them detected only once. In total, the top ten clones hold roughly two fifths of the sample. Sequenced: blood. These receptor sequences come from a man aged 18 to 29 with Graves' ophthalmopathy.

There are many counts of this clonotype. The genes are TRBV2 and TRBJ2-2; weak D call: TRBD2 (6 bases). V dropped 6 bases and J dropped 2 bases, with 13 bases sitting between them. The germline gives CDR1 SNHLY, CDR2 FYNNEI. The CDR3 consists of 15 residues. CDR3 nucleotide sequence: TGTGCCAGCAGATCCGGGAGAACTAACACCGGGGAGCTGTTTTTT. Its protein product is CASRSGRTNTGELFF.

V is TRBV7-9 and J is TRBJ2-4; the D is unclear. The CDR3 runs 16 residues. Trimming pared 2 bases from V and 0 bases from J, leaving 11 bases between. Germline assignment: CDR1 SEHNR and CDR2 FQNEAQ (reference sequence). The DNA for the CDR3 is TGTGCCAGCAGCTTAACTGCAGGTTCAGCCAAAAACATTCAGTACTTC. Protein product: CASSLTAGSAKNIQYF.

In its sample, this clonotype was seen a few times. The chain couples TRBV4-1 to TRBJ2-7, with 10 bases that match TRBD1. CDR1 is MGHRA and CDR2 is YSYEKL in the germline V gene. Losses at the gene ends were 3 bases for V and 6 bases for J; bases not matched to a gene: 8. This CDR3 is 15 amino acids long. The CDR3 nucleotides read TGCGCCAGCAGCCAGGCCGGGACAGGGGAGAGCGAGCAGTACTTC. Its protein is CASSQAGTGESEQYF.

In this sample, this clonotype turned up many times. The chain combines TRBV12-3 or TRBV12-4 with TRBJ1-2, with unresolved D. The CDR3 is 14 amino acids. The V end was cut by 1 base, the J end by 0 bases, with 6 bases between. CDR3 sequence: CASSLVSANYGYTF. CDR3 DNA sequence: TGTGCCAGCAGTTTAGTGTCAGCTAACTATGGCTACACCTTC.

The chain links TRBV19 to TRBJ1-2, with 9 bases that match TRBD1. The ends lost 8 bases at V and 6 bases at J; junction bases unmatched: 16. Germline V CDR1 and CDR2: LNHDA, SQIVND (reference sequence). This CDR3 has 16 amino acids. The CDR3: CASRKGQGLFRDGYTF. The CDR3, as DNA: TGTGCCAGTCGGAAGGGACAGGGCTTGTTTCGGGATGGCTACACCTTC.

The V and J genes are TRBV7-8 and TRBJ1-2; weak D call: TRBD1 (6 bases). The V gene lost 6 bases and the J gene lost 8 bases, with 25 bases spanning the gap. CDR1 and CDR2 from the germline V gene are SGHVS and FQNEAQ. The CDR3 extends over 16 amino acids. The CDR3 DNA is TGTGCCAGCAGAACTGATTGGGGGGCCGGCGGTTTGGGCTACACCTTC. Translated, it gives CASRTDWGAGGLGYTF.

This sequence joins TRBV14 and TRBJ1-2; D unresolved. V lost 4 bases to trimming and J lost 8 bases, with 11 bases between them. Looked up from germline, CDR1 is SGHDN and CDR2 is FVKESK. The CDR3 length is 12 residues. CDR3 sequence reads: CASSPAPGGYTF. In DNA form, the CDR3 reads TGTGCCAGCAGCCCCGCACCGGGAGGCTACACCTTC.

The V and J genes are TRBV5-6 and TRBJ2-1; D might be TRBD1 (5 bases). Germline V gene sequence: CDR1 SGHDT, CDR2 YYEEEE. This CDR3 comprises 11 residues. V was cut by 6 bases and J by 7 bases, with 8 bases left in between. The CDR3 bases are TGTGCCAGCACCCGACAGAATGAGCAGTTCTTC. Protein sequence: CASTRQNEQFF. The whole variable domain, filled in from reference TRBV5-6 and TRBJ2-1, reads DAGVTQSPTHLIKTRGQQVTLRCSPKSGHDTVSWYQQALGQGPQFIFQYYEEEERQRGNFPDRFSGHQFPNYSSELNVNALLLGDSALYLCASTRQNEQFFGPGTRLTVL.

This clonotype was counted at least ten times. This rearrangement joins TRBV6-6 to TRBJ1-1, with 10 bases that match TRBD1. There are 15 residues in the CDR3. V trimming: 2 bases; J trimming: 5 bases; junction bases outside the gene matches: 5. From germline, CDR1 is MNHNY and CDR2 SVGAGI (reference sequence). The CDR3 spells CASSYQTGGWTEAFF. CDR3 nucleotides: TGTGCCAGCAGTTACCAGACAGGGGGCTGGACTGAAGCTTTCTTT.

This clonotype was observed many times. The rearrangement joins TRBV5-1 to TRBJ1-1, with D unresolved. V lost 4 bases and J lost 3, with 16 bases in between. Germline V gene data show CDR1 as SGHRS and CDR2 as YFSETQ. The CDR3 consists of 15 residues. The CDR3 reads CASSVLSKGHTEAFF. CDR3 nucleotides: TGCGCCAGCAGCGTACTATCTAAGGGTCACACTGAAGCTTTCTTT.

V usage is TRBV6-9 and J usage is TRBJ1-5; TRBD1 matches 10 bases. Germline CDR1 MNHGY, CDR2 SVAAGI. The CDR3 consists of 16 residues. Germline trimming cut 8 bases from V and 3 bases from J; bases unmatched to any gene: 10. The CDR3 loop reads CASYRTGGRNNQPQHF. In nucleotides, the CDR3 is TGTGCCAGCTATCGGACAGGGGGTCGTAACAATCAGCCCCAGCATTTT.

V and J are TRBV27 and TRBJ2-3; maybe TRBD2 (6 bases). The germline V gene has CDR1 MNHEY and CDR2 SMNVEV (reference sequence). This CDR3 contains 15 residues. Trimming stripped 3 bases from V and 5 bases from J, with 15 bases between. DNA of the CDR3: TGTGCCAGCAGTTTGCAGCGGGCGGGGATAGATACGCAGTATTTT. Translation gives CASSLQRAGIDTQYF.

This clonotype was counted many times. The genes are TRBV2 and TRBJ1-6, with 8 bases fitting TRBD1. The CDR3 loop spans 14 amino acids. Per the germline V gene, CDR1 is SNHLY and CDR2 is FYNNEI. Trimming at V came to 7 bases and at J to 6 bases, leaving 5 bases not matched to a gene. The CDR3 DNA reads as TGTGCCAGCACCAACGGACAGGGTAATTCACCCCTCCACTTT. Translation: CASTNGQGNSPLHF.

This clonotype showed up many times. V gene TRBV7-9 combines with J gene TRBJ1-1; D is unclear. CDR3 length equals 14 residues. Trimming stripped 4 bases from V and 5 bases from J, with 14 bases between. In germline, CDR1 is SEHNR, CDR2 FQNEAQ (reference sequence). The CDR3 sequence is CASSSGPPWTEAFF. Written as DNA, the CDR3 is TGTGCCAGCAGCTCCGGACCCCCTTGGACTGAAGCTTTCTTT.

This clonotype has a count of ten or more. As DNA, the CDR3 is TGTGCCAGCAGGTTAACGACAGGGAACTATGGCTACACCTTC. Residues: CASRLTTGNYGYTF. The V and J genes are TRBV28 and TRBJ1-2; 7 positions match TRBD1. The V gene end was trimmed by 6 bases and the J gene end by 2 bases; junction bases not matched to a gene: 6. CDR1 and CDR2 from the germline V gene are MDHEN and SYDVKM. This CDR3 region has 14 residues.

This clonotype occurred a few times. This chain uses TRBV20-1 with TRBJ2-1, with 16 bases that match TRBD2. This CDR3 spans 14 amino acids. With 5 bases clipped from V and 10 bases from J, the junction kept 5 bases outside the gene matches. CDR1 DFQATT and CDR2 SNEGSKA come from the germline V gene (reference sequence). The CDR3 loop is CSAPGLAGGREQFF. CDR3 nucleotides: TGCAGTGCTCCGGGACTAGCGGGGGGGCGCGAGCAGTTCTTC.

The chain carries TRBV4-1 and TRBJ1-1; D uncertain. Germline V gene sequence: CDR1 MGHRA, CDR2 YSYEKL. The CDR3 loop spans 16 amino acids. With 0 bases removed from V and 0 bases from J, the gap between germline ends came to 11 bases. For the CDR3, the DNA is TGCGCCAGCAGCCAAGATAGGGTTTTAATGAACACTGAAGCTTTCTTT. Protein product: CASSQDRVLMNTEAFF.

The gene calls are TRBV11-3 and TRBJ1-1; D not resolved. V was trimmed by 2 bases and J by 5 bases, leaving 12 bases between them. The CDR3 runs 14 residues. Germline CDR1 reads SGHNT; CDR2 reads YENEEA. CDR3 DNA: TGTGCCAGCAGCTTACGCTCGGGCAGGACTGAAGCTTTCTTT. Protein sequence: CASSLRSGRTEAFF.

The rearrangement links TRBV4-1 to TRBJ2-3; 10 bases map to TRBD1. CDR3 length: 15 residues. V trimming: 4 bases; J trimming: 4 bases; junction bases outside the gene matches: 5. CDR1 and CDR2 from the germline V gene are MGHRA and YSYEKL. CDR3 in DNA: TGCGCCAGCAGCCTCAGGACAGGGGGGGCAGATACGCAGTATTTT. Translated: CASSLRTGGADTQYF.

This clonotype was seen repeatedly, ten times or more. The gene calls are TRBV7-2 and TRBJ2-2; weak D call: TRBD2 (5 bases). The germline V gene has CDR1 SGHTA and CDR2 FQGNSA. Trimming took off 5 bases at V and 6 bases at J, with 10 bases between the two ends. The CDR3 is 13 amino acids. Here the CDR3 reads CASSPRGAGELFF. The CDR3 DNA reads TGTGCCAGCAGCCCACGGGGTGCCGGGGAGCTGTTTTTT. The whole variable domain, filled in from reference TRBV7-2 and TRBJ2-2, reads GAGVSQSPSNKVTEKGKDVELRCDPISGHTALYWYRQSLGQGLEFLIYFQGNSAPDKSGLPSDRFSAERTGGSVSTLTIQRTQQEDSAVYLCASSPRGAGELFFGEGSRLTVL.